The 21 T cell receptor beta chains in this list originate from one sample, sequenced in a study of vaccination and CD4 T cells after COVID-19. Noted treatment: 10-day PBMC culture with coronavirus spike peptide pools or control peptides (ViraFEST assay). An Oncomine TCR Beta short-read assay was used to sequence the DNA from cultured CD4+ T cells. One entry per CDR3 protein results from TCRdb running MiXCR on the PCR reads. Here the sample spans about 15,000 distinct CDR3 sequences, roughly 28% being singletons. Which antigens these TCRs recognize remains unknown. Sequencing was done on a sample of cultured CD4+ T cells from blood. The source is a human donor with COVID-19.

The chain is built from TRBV5-1 and TRBJ1-3, with D possibly matching TRBD1 (5 bases). Trimming took off 1 base at V and 3 bases at J, with 8 bases between the two ends. CDR1 and CDR2 (germline): SGHRS, YFSETQ. CDR3 length: 14 amino acids. CDR3 coding DNA: TGCGCCAGCAGCTTGATCGGGGGTGGAAACACCATATATTTT. As protein: CASSLIGGGNTIYF.

There are a few counts of this clonotype. The genes are TRBV11-3 and TRBJ2-7; 12 bases line up with TRBD2. Germline CDR1 reads SGHNT; CDR2 reads YENEEA. With 5 bases clipped from V and 5 bases from J, the junction kept 4 bases outside the gene matches. CDR3 length: 14 amino acids. CDR3 DNA sequence: TGTGCCAGCAGCCCTCTAGCGGGGGGGGACGAGCAGTACTTC. The encoded protein is CASSPLAGGDEQYF.

This clonotype was found a few times. The chain carries TRBV15 and TRBJ2-3; TRBD2 matches at 9 bases. Germline V gene data show CDR1 as LNHNV and CDR2 as YYDKDF (reference sequence). There are 12 residues in the CDR3. Trimming removed 9 bases from V and 5 bases from J; junction bases left unmatched: 3. The chain's CDR3 is CATGRGGDTQYF. DNA of the CDR3: TGTGCCACAGGGCGGGGGGGAGATACGCAGTATTTT. The whole variable domain, remainder taken from reference TRBV15 and TRBJ2-3, is DAMVIQNPRYQVTQFGKPVTLSCSQTLNHNVMYWYQQKSSQAPKLLFHYYDKDFNNEADTPDNFQSRRPNTSFCFLDIRSPGLGDTAMYLCATGRGGDTQYFGPGTRLTVL.

The V and J genes are TRBV14 and TRBJ1-2; 7 positions match TRBD1. The CDR3 contains 16 residues. Trimming at V came to 4 bases and at J to 0 bases, leaving 8 bases not matched to a gene. The germline V gene encodes CDR1 SGHDN and CDR2 FVKESK. CDR3 sequence reads: CASSRYGTATNYGYTF. In DNA form, the CDR3 reads TGTGCCAGCAGCCGCTACGGGACAGCGACTAACTATGGCTACACCTTC. Variable domain in full (rest from reference TRBV14 and TRBJ1-2): EAGVTQFPSHSVIEKGQTVTLRCDPISGHDNLYWYRRVMGKEIKFLLHFVKESKQDESGMPNNRFLAERTGGTYSTLKVQPAELEDSGVYFCASSRYGTATNYGYTFGSGTRLTVV.

This clonotype is judged medium-sized (0.01 to 0.1%). This chain's CDR3 is CASSQGSGTEAFF. CDR3 in DNA: TGTGCCAGCAGTCAGGGGTCGGGCACTGAAGCTTTCTTT. V and J are TRBV6-1 and TRBJ1-1; TRBD1 might be the D (6 bases). This CDR3 is 13 amino acids long. Germline CDR1 and CDR2: MNHNS and SASEGT. V dropped 5 bases and J dropped 4 bases, with 11 bases sitting between them.

This clonotype was detected only a few times. The rearrangement links TRBV6-2 or TRBV6-3 to TRBJ1-1; D uncertain. Trimming took off 3 bases at V and 6 bases at J, with 11 bases between the two ends. Germline V gene sequence: CDR1 MNHEY, CDR2 SVGEGT. The CDR3 is 13 residues long. The CDR3 DNA follows: TGTGCCAGCAGTTATGGTGGGTGGGCTGAAGCTTTCTTT. This translates into CASSYGGWAEAFF.

This rearrangement joins TRBV30 to TRBJ2-2; 11 bases match TRBD2. V gave up 5 bases and J gave up 5 bases; unmatched junction bases: 7. Germline V CDR1 and CDR2: GTSNPN, SVGIG (reference sequence). This CDR3 spans 15 amino acids. As DNA, the CDR3 is TGTGCCTGGGACGGGACTAGCGGAGGAACCGGGGAGCTGTTTTTT. Encoded protein: CAWDGTSGGTGELFF.

This chain connects TRBV2 to TRBJ1-3; TRBD1 is a possible D gene (5 bases). The CDR3 covers 13 residues. Germline V lookup: CDR1 SNHLY, CDR2 FYNNEI. V lost 7 bases, J lost 4 bases, and 11 bases lay in between. The CDR3 region has the DNA TGTGCCAGCACTCAAAAGGGGGGAAACACCATATATTTT. Translating it yields CASTQKGGNTIYF.

The chain combines TRBV19 with TRBJ2-5, with D possibly TRBD2 on 7 matching bases. CDR1 is LNHDA and CDR2 is SQIVND in the germline V gene (reference sequence). The CDR3 loop spans 14 amino acids. V lost 8 bases, J lost 4 bases, and 17 bases lay in between. This CDR3 is CASSIWGGRETQYF. Here the CDR3 DNA reads TGTGCCAGTTCCATTTGGGGGGGGCGAGAGACCCAGTACTTC.

This clonotype showed up just a few times. The chain combines TRBV27 with TRBJ2-2; D may be TRBD2 (5 bases). CDR1 is MNHEY and CDR2 is SMNVEV in the germline V gene (reference sequence). This CDR3 contains 15 residues. Trimming took 2 bases from V and 4 from J, leaving 11 bases between them. CDR3 sequence: CASSLRGRGTGELFF. CDR3 DNA: TGTGCCAGCAGTTTACGGGGTCGGGGCACCGGGGAGCTGTTTTTT.

This clonotype rates as medium-sized (0.01 to 0.1%). The J gene is TRBJ1-5, the V gene TRBV6-1, with D perhaps TRBD1 (5 bases). The CDR3 runs to 17 residues. Germline V gene lookup returns CDR1 MNHNS and CDR2 SASEGT. Trimming took off 2 bases at V and 6 bases at J, with 20 bases between the two ends. The CDR3 DNA is TGTGCCAGCAGTGAATACCAAGGGGCCCCGCGGGGTCAGCCCCAGCATTTT. It specifies CASSEYQGAPRGQPQHF.

The chain combines TRBV24-1 with TRBJ2-2; D gene unclear. Germline CDR1 and CDR2: KGHDR and SFDVKD. This CDR3 has 13 amino acids. Trimming shortened V by 3 bases and J by 4 bases, and 5 bases separated the two germline ends. DNA for the CDR3: TGTGCCACCAGTGATCAGACCACCGGGGAGCTGTTTTTT. Its protein product is CATSDQTTGELFF.

The chain joins TRBV5-6 to TRBJ2-7, with D possibly being TRBD1 (5 bases). This CDR3 comprises 15 residues. The V end was cut by 0 bases, the J end by 0 bases, with 10 bases between. Germline lookup yields CDR1 SGHDT and CDR2 YYEEEE. This CDR3 is CASSLGGAGSYEQYF. CDR3 coding DNA: TGTGCCAGCAGCTTGGGGGGCGCCGGCTCCTACGAGCAGTACTTC.

With regard to this clonotype: The junction departs from germline at one end; a sequencing error may be responsible. V gene TRBV2 combines with J gene TRBJ2-7; the match to TRBD1 covers 7 bases. Germline V gene lookup returns CDR1 SNHLY and CDR2 FYNNEI. The CDR3 runs 13 residues. CDR3 coding DNA: TGTGCCAGCAGTTCAAAACAGGGGAACGAGCGGTACTTC. This translates into CASSSKQGNERYF.

The rearrangement links TRBV19 to TRBJ1-5; a weak D match, TRBD1 (6 bases). This CDR3 has 14 residues. Germline assignment: CDR1 LNHDA and CDR2 SQIVND (reference sequence). Trimming pared 4 bases from V and 3 bases from J, leaving 10 bases between. CDR3 sequence reads: CASSKDRINQPQHF. As DNA, the CDR3 is TGTGCCAGTAGTAAGGACAGAATCAATCAGCCCCAGCATTTT. Full variable domain (remainder filled in from reference TRBV19 and TRBJ1-5): DGGITQSPKYLFRKEGQNVTLSCEQNLNHDAMYWYRQDPGQGLRLIYYSQIVNDFQKGDIAEGYSVSREKKESFPLTVTSAQKNPTAFYLCASSKDRINQPQHFGDGTRLSIL.

This clonotype was seen a few times. The J gene is TRBJ1-3, the V gene TRBV28; tentatively, D is TRBD1 (5 bases). Germline V gene data show CDR1 as MDHEN and CDR2 as SYDVKM. V gave up 5 bases and J gave up 4 bases, with 15 bases separating them. This CDR3 spans 15 amino acids. The CDR3 DNA is TGTGCCAGCAGTCCCAGTTGGGGGTCCGGAAACACCATATATTTT. This gives the protein CASSPSWGSGNTIYF. Complete variable domain (other parts from reference TRBV28 and TRBJ1-3): DVKVTQSSRYLVKRTGEKVFLECVQDMDHENMFWYRQDPGLGLRLIYFSYDVKMKEKGDIPEGYSVSREKKERFSLILESASTNQTSMYLCASSPSWGSGNTIYFGEGSWLTVV.

This clonotype turned up a few times. The chain uses TRBV7-9 and TRBJ1-4, with TRBD1 as a possible D gene (5 bases). The V end lost 3 bases, the J end lost 10 bases, and 15 bases lay between the germline ends. The CDR3 has 14 residues. CDR1 is SEHNR, CDR2 FQNEAQ, per germline (reference sequence). The CDR3 bases are TGTGCCAGCAGCTTCGGGGGGGGTTCTTCAAAACTGTTTTTT. Protein product: CASSFGGGSSKLFF. Filled out from reference TRBV7-9 and TRBJ1-4, the complete variable domain reads DTGVSQNPRHKITKRGQNVTFRCDPISEHNRLYWYRQTLGQGPEFLTYFQNEAQLEKSRLLSDRFSAERPKGSFSTLEIQRTEQGDSAMYLCASSFGGGSSKLFFGSGTQLSVL.

J is TRBJ2-3 and V is TRBV5-1, with D possibly matching TRBD2 (6 bases). CDR1 and CDR2 (germline): SGHRS, YFSETQ. V was trimmed by 4 bases and J by 3 bases, leaving 15 bases between them. The CDR3 runs 15 residues. CDR3 protein: CASSSTSPRTDTQYF. Here the CDR3 DNA reads TGCGCCAGCAGCAGCACTAGCCCCAGAACAGATACGCAGTATTTT.

This clonotype has a handful of counts. This rearrangement joins TRBV28 to TRBJ1-1, with D hard to call. V lost 0 bases and J 8 bases, leaving 1 base between the germline ends. Germline V gives CDR1 MDHEN, CDR2 SYDVKM. The CDR3 extends over 10 amino acids. CDR3 DNA sequence: TGTGCCAGCAGTTTATGGGAAGCTTTCTTT. This codes for CASSLWEAFF.

The V gene is TRBV6-1, the J gene TRBJ1-2; perhaps TRBD1 as D (5 bases). With 5 bases removed from V and 8 bases from J, the gap between germline ends came to 15 bases. The CDR3 contains 13 residues. CDR1 and CDR2 (germline): MNHNS, SASEGT. CDR3 residues: CASSTGGGGGYTF. The CDR3 nucleotides read TGTGCCAGCAGTACTGGCGGGGGAGGCGGCTACACCTTC.

This clonotype was detected a few times. The rearrangement joins TRBV7-9 to TRBJ2-1, with D unclear. Trimming removed 5 bases from V and 10 bases from J, with 12 bases in between. The CDR3 contains 12 residues. The germline gives CDR1 SEHNR, CDR2 FQNEAQ (reference sequence). The chain's CDR3 is CASSTPVLEQFF. The CDR3, as DNA: TGTGCCAGCAGCACCCCGGTCCTCGAGCAGTTCTTC.